Each of the 32 T cell receptor beta chains below was sequenced from the same sample in a study of T cells after yellow fever vaccination. Using its own MiXCR run on the 5' RACE reads, TCRdb lists one record per CDR3 protein. The data show approximately 550,000 distinct CDR3 sequences, approximately 21% seen once. The sample was PBMCs, taken 15 days after the yellow fever booster vaccination. Every receptor here comes from a young man who received the YFV17D yellow fever vaccine.

This clonotype has more than one count but fewer than ten. The J gene is TRBJ2-2, the V gene TRBV3-1; D possibly corresponds to TRBD1 (6 bases). V lost 4 bases and J 4 bases, leaving 13 bases between the germline ends. There are 15 residues in the CDR3. The germline V gene has CDR1 LGHDT and CDR2 YNNKEL (reference sequence). The CDR3 sequence: CASSPNDRRTGELFF. The CDR3 DNA is TGTGCCAGCAGCCCTAACGACAGGCGCACCGGGGAGCTGTTTTTT.

This clonotype turned up a few times. The chain couples TRBV10-3 to TRBJ2-7; 7 positions match TRBD2. Germline V CDR1 and CDR2: ENHRY, SYGVKD. The CDR3 has 13 residues. V lost 9 bases, J lost 4 bases, and 9 bases stayed unmatched. The DNA for the CDR3 is TGTGCCATACGCCTGGGAGGGGCTTACGAGCAGTACTTC. The encoded protein is CAIRLGGAYEQYF.

This clonotype has just a few counts. The chain carries TRBV20-1 and TRBJ2-3; 16 nucleotides agree with TRBD2. V gave up 5 bases and J gave up 4 bases; unmatched junction bases: 6. Germline lookup yields CDR1 DFQATT and CDR2 SNEGSKA (reference sequence). There are 16 residues in the CDR3. The CDR3 bases are TGCAGTGCTGTTCAAGGGACTAGCGGGAGGGCAGATACGCAGTATTTT. Encoded protein: CSAVQGTSGRADTQYF.

The sample holds a few counts of this clonotype. V is TRBV7-6 and J is TRBJ1-4; D remains unclear. The V gene lost 6 bases and the J gene lost 8 bases, with 10 bases spanning the gap. The CDR3 loop spans 12 amino acids. Germline V lookup: CDR1 SGHVS, CDR2 FNYEAQ. The chain's CDR3 is CASSSLEEKLFF. CDR3 nucleotides: TGTGCCAGCAGTTCGTTGGAAGAAAAACTGTTTTTT.

This chain uses TRBV4-1 with TRBJ2-1; 10 bases line up with TRBD1. Germline lookup yields CDR1 MGHRA and CDR2 YSYEKL. V was clipped by 4 bases and J by 5 bases; unmatched bases: 5. This CDR3 is built from 15 residues. CDR3 amino acids: CASSRGQGPNNEQFF. The CDR3 coding sequence is TGCGCCAGCAGCCGGGGACAGGGGCCGAACAATGAGCAGTTCTTC.

This rearrangement joins TRBV7-3 to TRBJ2-1, with TRBD1 as a possible D gene (5 bases). Trimming pared 5 bases from V and 9 bases from J, leaving 11 bases between. CDR1 SGHTA and CDR2 FQGTGA come from the germline V gene. The CDR3 runs 12 residues. The CDR3 loop is CASSPVQGEQFF. In DNA form, the CDR3 reads TGTGCCAGCAGCCCGGTCCAGGGTGAGCAGTTCTTC.

The CDR3 is CSASRTGPETQYF. The CDR3 DNA reads as TGCAGTGCTAGCAGGACAGGGCCGGAGACCCAGTACTTC. The V gene is TRBV20-1, the J gene TRBJ2-5; 8 nucleotides align to TRBD1. Germline V CDR1 and CDR2: DFQATT, SNEGSKA (reference sequence). The CDR3 has 13 amino acids. V shed 3 bases, J shed 5 bases, and the junction held 5 bases outside the gene matches.

J is TRBJ1-1 and V is TRBV7-8; D is unclear. Germline values: CDR1 SGHVS, CDR2 FQNEAQ. V lost 5 bases, J lost 1 base, and 11 bases lay in between. This CDR3 region has 14 residues. The CDR3 DNA reads as TGTGCCAGCAGCCATACGTCAGGGAACACTGAAGCTTTCTTT. Encoded protein: CASSHTSGNTEAFF.

The chain has TRBV7-6 and TRBJ2-1; D uncertain. CDR3 length: 15 residues. The germline V gene encodes CDR1 SGHVS and CDR2 FNYEAQ. Trimming shortened V by 2 bases and J by 4 bases, and 12 bases separated the two germline ends. CDR3 coding DNA: TGTGCCAGCAGCTTATACGACTCCTCGTACAATGAGCAGTTCTTC. It translates to CASSLYDSSYNEQFF.

The chain has TRBV9 and TRBJ2-1; TRBD2 aligns across 8 bases. This CDR3 contains 15 residues. The germline gives CDR1 SGDLS, CDR2 YYNGEE. Trimming at V came to 3 bases and at J to 1 base, leaving 3 bases not matched to a gene. The CDR3 DNA follows: TGTGCCAGCAGCGGGGCGGGAGGATCCTACAATGAGCAGTTCTTC. This gives the protein CASSGAGGSYNEQFF.

The chain combines TRBV7-2 with TRBJ2-6; D is possibly TRBD1 or TRBD2 (5 bases each). The V end lost 2 bases, the J end lost 4 bases, and 12 bases lay between the germline ends. Germline-derived CDR1 and CDR2 are SGHTA and FQGNSA. The CDR3 contains 16 residues. CDR3 DNA: TGTGCCAGCAGCTTAAATGGGGGTCACGGGGCCAACGTCCTGACTTTC. Amino acid sequence: CASSLNGGHGANVLTF. The complete variable domain, with remaining parts taken from reference TRBV7-2 and TRBJ2-6, reads GAGVSQSPSNKVTEKGKDVELRCDPISGHTALYWYRQSLGQGLEFLIYFQGNSAPDKSGLPSDRFSAERTGGSVSTLTIQRTQQEDSAVYLCASSLNGGHGANVLTFGAGSRLTVL.

V and J are TRBV30 and TRBJ2-1; D is undetermined. The CDR3 is made up of 13 amino acids. The V gene's germline CDR1 is GTSNPN and CDR2 SVGIG (reference sequence). V lost 1 base, J lost 8 bases, and 12 bases lay in between. DNA of the CDR3: TGTGCCTGGAGTGATGGTAGCTGGTATGAGCAGTTCTTC. This translates into CAWSDGSWYEQFF.

The chain joins TRBV7-2 to TRBJ2-3; the match to TRBD2 covers 8 bases. Germline V lookup: CDR1 SGHTA, CDR2 FQGNSA. J was trimmed by 5 bases and V by 3 bases; bases with no gene match: 7. The CDR3 loop spans 15 amino acids. The CDR3 DNA follows: TGTGCCAGCAGCTTCTCCGGGAGGGCCGGAGATACGCAGTATTTT. Protein product: CASSFSGRAGDTQYF.

The CDR3 sequence: CASSTLTGTGMGTQYF. In DNA form, the CDR3 reads TGTGCCAGCAGCACTCTAACCGGGACAGGGATGGGGACCCAGTACTTC. The V and J genes are TRBV11-2 and TRBJ2-5; 9 nucleotides align to TRBD1. J gave up 7 bases and V 5 bases, and 14 bases lay outside the gene matches. This CDR3 contains 16 residues. CDR1 and CDR2 from the germline V gene are SGHAT and FQNNGV.

The rearrangement links TRBV18 to TRBJ2-5; D ambiguous. The CDR3 is made up of 11 amino acids. Trimming took off 2 bases at V and 4 bases at J, with 2 bases between the two ends. The germline gives CDR1 KGHSH, CDR2 LQKENI. The CDR3 bases are TGTGCCAGCTCACCAACAGAGACCCAGTACTTC. Its translation: CASSPTETQYF.

The V and J genes are TRBV10-3 and TRBJ2-3, with TRBD2 matching 9 bases. CDR3 size: 15 residues. V lost 9 bases to trimming and J lost 2 bases; unmatched junction nucleotides: 9. CDR1 and CDR2 from the germline V gene are ENHRY and SYGVKD. The DNA of the CDR3 is TGTGCCATAAGCCCGGGACTAGCAGTCACAGATACGCAGTATTTT. Translation gives CAISPGLAVTDTQYF.

This clonotype was counted between two and nine times. This chain joins TRBV5-6 and TRBJ1-6, with unresolved D. V dropped 1 base and J dropped 10 bases, with 12 bases sitting between them. Germline values: CDR1 SGHDT, CDR2 YYEEEE. This CDR3 region has 14 residues. DNA for the CDR3: TGTGCCAGCAGCTTGACGGGGATTGAGTCACCCCTCCACTTT. It translates to CASSLTGIESPLHF.

This chain uses TRBV9 with TRBJ2-1; 8 bases line up with TRBD1. CDR3 length: 15 amino acids. The V gene end was trimmed by 0 bases and the J gene end by 9 bases; junction bases not matched to a gene: 8. In germline, CDR1 is SGDLS, CDR2 YYNGEE. CDR3 sequence reads: CASSVGLGQVGEQFF. The CDR3 DNA sequence: TGTGCCAGCAGCGTAGGGTTGGGACAGGTCGGTGAGCAGTTCTTC. Full variable domain (rest looked up from reference TRBV9 and TRBJ2-1): DSGVTQTPKHLITATGQRVTLRCSPRSGDLSVYWYQQSLDQGLQFLIQYYNGEERAKGNILERFSAQQFPDLHSELNLSSLELGDSALYFCASSVGLGQVGEQFFGPGTRLTVL.

This clonotype was found a few times. The chain has TRBV5-4 and TRBJ2-3, with TRBD2 identical over 13 bases. Losses at the gene ends were 4 bases for V and 5 bases for J; bases not matched to a gene: 4. The CDR3 loop spans 15 amino acids. Germline V lookup: CDR1 SGHNT, CDR2 YYREEE (reference sequence). The CDR3 spells CASSQGLAGQDTQYF. As DNA, the CDR3 is TGTGCCAGCAGCCAGGGACTAGCGGGACAAGATACGCAGTATTTT.

The chain uses TRBV20-1 and TRBJ2-5, with D unresolved. The CDR3 has 12 amino acids. Germline CDR1 is DFQATT and CDR2 is SNEGSKA (reference sequence). The V gene lost 1 base and the J gene lost 5 bases, with 8 bases spanning the gap. This CDR3 is CSARVVIETQYF. As DNA, the CDR3 is TGCAGTGCTAGAGTTGTGATCGAGACCCAGTACTTC.

The chain couples TRBV11-3 to TRBJ2-1; TRBD2 aligns across 13 bases. Germline-derived CDR1 and CDR2 are SGHNT and YENEEA. Unmatched junction bases numbered 4, after V lost 5 bases and J lost 9 bases. The CDR3 loop spans 14 amino acids. For the CDR3, the DNA is TGTGCCAGCAGCCGGACTAGCGGGAGAAGTGAGCAGTTCTTC. It encodes CASSRTSGRSEQFF.

This clonotype turned up a few times. This sequence joins TRBV12-3 or TRBV12-4 and TRBJ2-3; TRBD1 matches 7 bases. This CDR3 has 14 amino acids. The J segment lost 3 bases and the V segment lost 6 bases, leaving 6 bases of the junction unmatched. The CDR3 DNA reads TGTGCCAGCAGGAGACAGGGCTCTACAGATACGCAGTATTTT. Amino acids: CASRRQGSTDTQYF.

CDR3 in DNA: TGCGCCAGCAGCTCTCGACTAGCGGGAGGGCCTGAGGAGACCCAGTACTTC. Translation: CASSSRLAGGPEETQYF. The J gene is TRBJ2-5, the V gene TRBV5-1, with 14 bases lining up with TRBD2. After removal of 3 bases from V and 5 bases from J, the junction contained 9 bases not matched to a gene. This CDR3 has 17 residues. CDR1 and CDR2 (germline): SGHRS, YFSETQ.

The rearrangement links TRBV7-6 to TRBJ2-5, with D possibly matching TRBD2 (6 bases). The CDR3 is 12 residues long. Germline CDR1 SGHVS, CDR2 FNYEAQ. Trimming shortened V by 4 bases and J by 5 bases, and 8 bases separated the two germline ends. CDR3 sequence: CASSSGAETQYF. The CDR3 nucleotides are TGTGCCAGCAGCTCGGGAGCCGAGACCCAGTACTTC. The full variable domain, its missing parts supplied by reference TRBV7-6 and TRBJ2-5, is GAGVSQSPRYKVTKRGQDVALRCDPISGHVSLYWYRQALGQGPEFLTYFNYEAQQDKSGLPNDRFSAERPEGSISTLTIQRTEQRDSAMYRCASSSGAETQYFGPGTRLLVL.

In this sample, this clonotype turned up a few times. CDR3 nucleotide sequence: TGCGCCAGCAGCCAAGAAGGCGCTGGGGAGCAGTACTTC. Protein product: CASSQEGAGEQYF. The gene calls are TRBV4-3 and TRBJ2-7; D ambiguous. Trimming shortened V by 0 bases and J by 7 bases, and 10 bases separated the two germline ends. The germline V gene has CDR1 LGHNA and CDR2 YSLEER. The CDR3 runs 13 residues.

This clonotype was observed a few times. This chain connects TRBV20-1 to TRBJ1-6, with D perhaps TRBD1 (6 bases). Trimming removed 6 bases at V and 14 bases at J, with 20 bases between. Germline CDR1 is DFQATT and CDR2 is SNEGSKA (reference sequence). CDR3 length: 13 residues. The CDR3: CSASRGVTAALHF. The CDR3 DNA sequence: TGCAGTGCCTCTAGGGGGGTGACGGCGGCCCTCCACTTT.

The rearrangement links TRBV7-9 to TRBJ2-7; TRBD1 matches at 7 bases. The V gene end was trimmed by 6 bases and the J gene end by 7 bases; junction bases not matched to a gene: 15. The CDR3 loop spans 15 amino acids. The germline gives CDR1 SEHNR, CDR2 FQNEAQ (reference sequence). CDR3 bases: TGTGCCAGCAGTTACACCGGGACAGCAAGCAGGGAGCAGTACTTC. Protein product: CASSYTGTASREQYF.

The chain recombines TRBV4-3 with TRBJ2-7; 7 bases align to TRBD1. From germline, CDR1 is LGHNA and CDR2 YSLEER. V shed 1 base and J 2 bases; nucleotides not matched to a gene: 8. The CDR3 loop spans 16 amino acids. The CDR3 bases are TGCGCCAGCAGCCAAGGATCTAGTCAGGGGGCCTACGAGCAGTACTTC. As protein: CASSQGSSQGAYEQYF.

This clonotype was observed a handful of times. This sequence joins TRBV13 and TRBJ1-2, with D hard to call. Trimming pared 0 bases from V and 0 bases from J, leaving 8 bases between. The CDR3 loop spans 15 amino acids. Germline V gene sequence: CDR1 PRHDT, CDR2 FYEKMQ (reference sequence). CDR3 in DNA: TGTGCCAGCAGCTTAGGGGAAGGAGCTAACTATGGCTACACCTTC. Protein sequence: CASSLGEGANYGYTF.

This clonotype came up a few times. The V and J genes are TRBV12-3 or TRBV12-4 and TRBJ2-2; the match to TRBD2 covers 7 bases. V lost 8 bases, J lost 3 bases, and 6 bases stayed unmatched. CDR3 length: 14 amino acids. In DNA form, the CDR3 reads TGTGCCAGCCGGGGCGGGAGAGACACCGGGGAGCTGTTTTTT. Amino acid sequence: CASRGGRDTGELFF.

This rearrangement joins TRBV6-6 to TRBJ1-1; D is possibly TRBD1 (6 bases). There are 11 residues in the CDR3. V lost 8 bases and J lost 11, with 15 bases in between. Germline V gives CDR1 MNHNY, CDR2 SVGAGI (reference sequence). CDR3 loop: CASVLGQGAFF. CDR3 nucleotide sequence: TGTGCCAGCGTCCTGGGGCAGGGGGCTTTCTTT.

V is TRBV5-1 and J is TRBJ2-2; D perhaps matches TRBD2 (5 bases). Looked up from germline, CDR1 is SGHRS and CDR2 is YFSETQ. Trimming stripped 3 bases from V and 3 bases from J, with 18 bases between. The CDR3 contains 17 residues. The CDR3 region has the DNA TGCGCCAGCAGCTGGCCCGGGGAGCGGTTGGACACCGGGGAGCTGTTTTTT. Its protein is CASSWPGERLDTGELFF.